This entry features one T cell receptor (beta chain) sequence. Its antigen is undetermined. The CDR3 sequence is 10 residues long. Germline values: CDR1 SGHTS, CDR2 YDEGEE. V was pared by 7 bases and J by 3 bases, with 5 bases between. 60 Vbeta and 13 Jbeta primers were used in PCR. Using immunoSEQ multiplex PCR, the repertoire was profiled, and TCRdb retains in-frame clones only, with some absent. The sample totals roughly 40,000 clones. This sample is part of a study of cytomegalovirus exposure and HLA in healthy donors. Overall study findings and caveats: Per published reports, the classifier diagnosed cytomegalovirus status with high specificity and sensitivity. The Asian-associated ancestry cluster reportedly had fewer N-insertions than the roughly 670-donor mean in a later analysis. The study labeled 170 or so TCR beta chains cytomegalovirus-associated. In a later analysis, the majority of CMV-associated beta chains seemingly showed HLA restriction.

Sequenced sample: PBMCs. The chain carries TRBV5-8 and TRBJ2-7; a weak D match, TRBD1 (5 bases). This TCR was recovered from a male donor in good health and CMV-seronegative. The CDR3 is CASGHYEQYF. The CDR3, as DNA: TGTGCCAGCGGACACTACGAGCAGTACTTC.